Each of the 12 T cell receptor beta chains below was sequenced from the same sample in a study of CD8 T cells in Susac syndrome. After extraction with the RNeasy kit, 0.5 to 1 ug of the RNA was reverse transcribed using random hexamers. TCRdb passed the immunoSEQ multiplex PCR reads through MiXCR, listing each CDR3 protein once. The sample lists about 190,000 distinct CDR3 sequences; approximately 95% were seen once. Sequenced input: CD8+ T cells from PBMCs. The receptors originated from a human donor with Susac syndrome.

The chain joins TRBV5-1 to TRBJ2-6, with 7 positions matching TRBD1. The CDR3 is made up of 17 amino acids. J was trimmed by 0 bases and V by 4 bases; bases with no gene match: 7. Per germline, CDR1 SGHRS and CDR2 YFSETQ. CDR3 DNA: TGCGCCAGCAGCCCAGGGGACAGCTTCTCTGGGGCCAACGTCCTGACTTTC. This encodes CASSPGDSFSGANVLTF.

V gene TRBV2 combines with J gene TRBJ1-5; D is unclear. CDR1 is SNHLY and CDR2 is FYNNEI in the germline V gene. Trimming left V 5 bases short and J 3 bases short, with 17 bases between. There are 16 residues in the CDR3. The CDR3 is CASSPRGPKDNQPQHF. For the CDR3, the DNA is TGTGCCAGCAGTCCACGCGGACCTAAGGACAATCAGCCCCAGCATTTT.

The chain uses TRBV30 and TRBJ1-3; D unresolved. The CDR3 runs to 14 residues. The V gene lost 8 bases and the J gene lost 2 bases, with 16 bases spanning the gap. Germline-derived CDR1 and CDR2 are GTSNPN and SVGIG (reference sequence). CDR3 in amino acids: CAAGEGSPGNTIYF. The CDR3 coding sequence is TGTGCCGCCGGGGAAGGGAGTCCTGGAAACACCATATATTTT.

This clonotype has a handful of counts. One junction end does not reproduce the germline sequence, and a read error may be involved. The chain recombines TRBV7-7 with TRBJ1-1, with no clear D. The CDR3 covers 13 residues. Germline V gene data show CDR1 as SSHAT and CDR2 as FNYEAQ (reference sequence). The CDR3 sequence is CASSLGSNTEAFF. Written as DNA, the CDR3 is TGTGCTAGCAGCTTAGGAAGTAACACTGAAGCTTTCTTT.

The chain uses TRBV12-3 or TRBV12-4 and TRBJ2-5; 12 nucleotides agree with TRBD1. V lost 8 bases to trimming and J lost 5 bases; unmatched junction nucleotides: 6. The CDR3 is 14 amino acids. DNA of the CDR3: TGTGCCAGCGGGGGACAGGGGGCATTGGAGACCCAGTACTTC. Translating it yields CASGGQGALETQYF.

The chain joins TRBV20-1 to TRBJ2-2, with TRBD2 identical over 10 bases. CDR1 is DFQATT, CDR2 SNEGSKA, per germline (reference sequence). The CDR3 loop spans 16 amino acids. Trimming cost V 3 bases and J 5 bases; bases outside gene matches: 9. The CDR3 reads CSARPAGGPGTGELFF. The CDR3 DNA sequence: TGCAGTGCTAGGCCAGCGGGGGGGCCTGGGACCGGGGAGCTGTTTTTT.

The chain carries TRBV30 and TRBJ2-5; TRBD1 agrees at 8 bases. The germline CDR1 and CDR2 sequences are GTSNPN and SVGIG (reference sequence). J was trimmed by 3 bases and V by 3 bases; bases with no gene match: 9. The CDR3 contains 15 residues. CDR3 loop: CAWRSWQGAKETQYF. In DNA form, the CDR3 reads TGTGCCTGGAGGTCCTGGCAGGGGGCGAAAGAGACCCAGTACTTC.

The J gene is TRBJ2-1, the V gene TRBV20-1, with TRBD2 matching over 8 bases. With 4 bases clipped from V and 2 bases from J, the junction kept 4 bases outside the gene matches. The germline gives CDR1 DFQATT, CDR2 SNEGSKA (reference sequence). The CDR3 extends over 14 amino acids. The CDR3 DNA follows: TGCAGTGCTACACTAGCGGAGGCCTACAATGAGCAGTTCTTC. Protein sequence: CSATLAEAYNEQFF.

The chain couples TRBV9 to TRBJ1-5; D remains ambiguous. This CDR3 has 14 amino acids. The germline V and J ends were trimmed by 0 bases and 1 base, with 5 bases remaining between them. CDR1 and CDR2 (germline): SGDLS, YYNGEE. CDR3 sequence reads: CASSVGMSNQPQHF. The CDR3 nucleotides read TGTGCCAGCAGCGTAGGGATGAGCAATCAGCCCCAGCATTTT.

This clonotype is a singleton in its sample. The genes are TRBV3-1 and TRBJ2-7; 8 positions agree with TRBD1. Trimming took 5 bases from V and 6 from J; bases not matched to a gene: 12. This CDR3 comprises 15 residues. Germline V CDR1 and CDR2: LGHDT, YNNKEL (reference sequence). The DNA of the CDR3 is TGTGCCAGCAGCTGGAAAGCCAGGGGGCACCCCGAGCAGTACTTC. Its protein is CASSWKARGHPEQYF.

The V gene is TRBV19, the J gene TRBJ1-6; tentatively, D is TRBD1 (6 bases). V lost 5 bases, J lost 11 bases, and 13 bases lay in between. Germline assignment: CDR1 LNHDA and CDR2 SQIVND (reference sequence). The CDR3 consists of 13 residues. Here the CDR3 reads CASSAGHPTPLHF. CDR3 nucleotides: TGTGCCAGTAGTGCGGGACATCCGACACCCCTCCACTTT.

This clonotype was detected once. The genes are TRBV5-1 and TRBJ1-2; tentative D call: TRBD1 (5 bases). V gave up 1 base and J gave up 4 bases, with 14 bases separating them. The CDR3 contains 15 residues. Germline CDR1 and CDR2: SGHRS and YFSETQ. CDR3 in amino acids: CASSLSGGRSYGYTF. The CDR3 nucleotides are TGCGCCAGCAGCTTGTCCGGGGGGAGAAGCTATGGCTACACCTTC.